The present TCR beta chain was sequenced within a study of blood T cell repertoires in COVID-19. Authors' analysis steps: Amplification with reference gene primers provided the estimates of nucleated cell counts. The assay was immunoSEQ multiplex PCR, and TCRdb's table has in-frame clones only and misses some. The DNA gave D and trimming, while V, J and clone size come from that table. The data show approximately 230,000 clones, with around 89% seen just once and roughly 6.7% held by the top ten. This CDR3 has 11 amino acids. V was trimmed by 11 bases and J by 8 bases, leaving 15 bases between them. Looked up from germline, CDR1 is MNHNY and CDR2 is SVGAGI (reference sequence). Patients in Seattle were enrolled during active infection, then followed longitudinally.

This chain connects TRBV6-6 to TRBJ1-1, with D perhaps TRBD1 (6 bases). This sequence originates from a woman aged 25 to 45 with COVID-19, enrolled during active disease. The sequencing input was peripheral blood. This chain's CDR3 is CAASRGAEAFF. The CDR3 coding sequence is TGTGCCGCCAGCAGGGGTGCCGAAGCTTTCTTT.